Listed below are T cell receptor beta chains from one sample, sequenced in a study of blood T cell repertoires in COVID-19. Sequencing was performed with immunoSEQ multiplex PCR; in TCRdb, only in-frame clones are kept and a portion is missing. Of 350,000 to 400,000 clones listed, 90% are singletons. Sequenced material: peripheral blood. These receptors originate from a man between 18 and 35 years old with active or convalescent COVID-19. CDR3s include the opening cysteine and the closing phenylalanine or tryptophan. Fields, in order: D gene, J gene, V gene, clone size, CDR3 protein, CDR3 DNA. D genes are given only for firm matches. Expanded clones get a size class; other rows say once, few or many, or leave the size out.

D: NA
J: TRBJ2-7
V: TRBV7-9
size: NA
CDR3: CASSSTAYEQYF
DNA: TGTGCCAGCAGCTCAACGGCCTACGAGCAGTACTTC

D: NA
J: TRBJ2-3
V: TRBV19
size: NA
CDR3: CASSPRGTGVTDTQYF
DNA: TGTGCCAGTAGTCCACGGGGGACGGGGGTCACAGATACGCAGTATTTT

D: NA
J: TRBJ1-1
V: TRBV19
size: NA
CDR3: CASSIRDKNTEAFF
DNA: TGTGCCAGTAGTATCCGGGACAAGAACACTGAAGCTTTCTTT

D: NA
J: TRBJ1-5
V: TRBV9
size: NA
CDR3: CASSVEGGQPQHF
DNA: TGTGCCAGCAGCGTAGAAGGAGGTCAGCCCCAGCATTTT

D: TRBD1
J: TRBJ2-2
V: TRBV15
size: NA
CDR3: CATSRGTGAYTGELFF
DNA: TGTGCCACCAGCAGAGGGACAGGGGCGTACACCGGGGAGCTGTTTTTT

D: NA
J: TRBJ2-3
V: TRBV6-5
size: NA
CDR3: CASSSGPLVDTQYF
DNA: TGTGCCAGCAGTTCAGGGCCTTTGGTAGATACGCAGTATTTT

D: NA
J: TRBJ2-1
V: TRBV29-1
size: NA
CDR3: CSVEVRDRWGLNEQFF
DNA: TGCAGCGTTGAAGTTCGAGACAGGTGGGGTTTGAATGAGCAGTTCTTC

D: NA
J: TRBJ1-6
V: TRBV27
size: NA
CDR3: CATRSSYNSPLHF
DNA: TGTGCCACTAGGAGCTCCTATAATTCACCCCTCCACTTT

D: NA
J: TRBJ2-1
V: TRBV10-3
size: NA
CDR3: CAISGREPRAPEQFF
DNA: TGTGCCATCAGTGGCCGGGAGCCGAGGGCCCCTGAGCAGTTCTTC

D: NA
J: TRBJ1-6
V: TRBV5-1
size: NA
CDR3: CASSLVPQGGEKNSPLHF
DNA: TGCGCCAGCAGCTTGGTCCCGCAAGGGGGGGAAAAGAATTCACCCCTCCACTTT

D: TRBD2
J: TRBJ2-1
V: TRBV27
size: once
CDR3: CASSLAGGYNEQFF
DNA: TGTGCCAGCAGTCTAGCGGGGGGATACAATGAGCAGTTCTTC

D: NA
J: TRBJ2-7
V: TRBV21-1
size: NA
CDR3: CASSKVETGRHEQYF
DNA: TGTGCCAGCAGCAAAGTTGAAACAGGGAGACACGAGCAGTACTTC

D: TRBD2
J: TRBJ2-7
V: TRBV7-9
size: NA
CDR3: CASRTGASGPHEQYF
DNA: TGTGCCAGCAGAACCGGGGCTAGCGGCCCTCACGAGCAGTACTTC

D: NA
J: TRBJ1-2
V: TRBV4-1
size: NA
CDR3: CASSRGQSGYGYTF
DNA: TGCGCCAGCAGCCGCGGACAGTCTGGCTATGGCTACACCTTC

D: NA
J: TRBJ1-2
V: TRBV6-5
size: NA
CDR3: CASSWEGASFYGYTF
DNA: TGTGCCAGCAGTTGGGAAGGGGCGTCTTTCTATGGCTACACCTTC

D: NA
J: TRBJ2-7
V: TRBV5-1
size: NA
CDR3: CASYHAGREQYF
DNA: TGCGCCAGCTACCATGCGGGGCGCGAGCAGTACTTC

D: TRBD2
J: TRBJ2-3
V: TRBV15
size: NA
CDR3: CATSRSSGKFTDTQYF
DNA: TGTGCCACCAGCCGTTCCAGCGGGAAATTCACAGATACGCAGTATTTT

D: NA
J: TRBJ1-5
V: TRBV27
size: NA
CDR3: CASSRKGTTNQPQHF
DNA: TGTGCCAGCAGCCGAAAAGGGACAACTAATCAGCCCCAGCATTTT

D: TRBD1
J: TRBJ2-5
V: TRBV5-5
size: NA
CDR3: CASSYDRAYQETQYF
DNA: TGTGCCAGCAGCTATGACAGGGCGTACCAAGAGACCCAGTACTTC

D: NA
J: TRBJ2-2
V: TRBV4-2
size: once
CDR3: CASSQVQQLTGELFF
DNA: TGTGCCAGCAGCCAAGTCCAACAGCTCACCGGGGAGCTGTTTTTT

D: NA
J: TRBJ2-5
V: TRBV30
size: NA
CDR3: CASGGRRETQYF
DNA: TGTGCCTCCGGGGGGCGCCGGGAGACCCAGTACTTC

D: TRBD1
J: TRBJ1-2
V: TRBV27
size: NA
CDR3: CASSGQGGHGYTF
DNA: TGTGCCAGCTCCGGACAGGGGGGCCATGGCTACACCTTC

D: TRBD1
J: TRBJ2-3
V: TRBV7-3
size: once
CDR3: CASRKGASSQYTQYF
DNA: TGTGCCAGCAGAAAGGGGGCTAGCTCCCAATATACGCAGTATTTT

D: NA
J: TRBJ2-2
V: TRBV29-1
size: NA
CDR3: CSVEDRGRETGELFF
DNA: TGCAGCGTTGAAGATCGGGGACGGGAGACCGGGGAGCTGTTTTTT

D: NA
J: TRBJ2-2
V: TRBV7-6
size: NA
CDR3: CASSLEGGTTGELFF
DNA: TGTGCCAGCAGCTTAGAAGGCGGGACCACCGGGGAGCTGTTTTTT

D: NA
J: TRBJ1-2
V: TRBV24-1
size: NA
CDR3: CATSDPGQYYGYTF
DNA: TGTGCCACCAGTGATCCTGGACAGTACTATGGCTACACCTTC

D: NA
J: TRBJ1-1
V: TRBV12-3/TRBV12-4
size: once
CDR3: CASSTGSTEAFF
DNA: TGTGCCAGCAGCACAGGGAGCACTGAAGCTTTCTTT

D: TRBD1
J: TRBJ2-1
V: TRBV2
size: NA
CDR3: CARRNRDRVGEQFF
DNA: TGTGCCAGGAGAAACCGGGACAGGGTGGGGGAGCAGTTCTTC

D: TRBD2
J: TRBJ2-7
V: TRBV7-8
size: NA
CDR3: CASSLTRAGGLYEQYF
DNA: TGTGCCAGCAGCTTAACAAGAGCGGGAGGGTTATACGAGCAGTACTTC

D: TRBD1
J: TRBJ1-5
V: TRBV10-2
size: NA
CDR3: CASTTDRGLYNQPQHF
DNA: TGCGCCAGCACAACCGACAGGGGGCTTTACAATCAGCCCCAGCATTTT

D: TRBD1
J: TRBJ2-2
V: TRBV15
size: NA
CDR3: CATEGGQGRYTGELFF
DNA: TGTGCCACCGAGGGGGGACAGGGGCGCTACACCGGGGAGCTGTTTTTT

D: TRBD1
J: TRBJ1-3
V: TRBV2
size: NA
CDR3: CASSNRQGGLGNTIYF
DNA: TGTGCCAGCAGTAACCGACAGGGAGGTCTTGGAAACACCATATATTTT

D: NA
J: TRBJ2-2
V: TRBV5-1
size: NA
CDR3: CASSHPAGDTGELFF
DNA: TGCGCCAGCAGTCATCCGGCAGGGGACACCGGGGAGCTGTTTTTT

D: TRBD1
J: TRBJ2-7
V: TRBV19
size: NA
CDR3: CASSIGQGDYEQYF
DNA: TGTGCCAGTAGTATCGGGCAGGGGGACTACGAGCAGTACTTC

D: NA
J: TRBJ2-1
V: TRBV7-2
size: NA
CDR3: CASSLSLPGSSFPPFF
DNA: TGTGCCAGCAGCCTAAGTCTTCCCGGGTCCTCTTTTCCCCCGTTCTTC

D: TRBD2
J: TRBJ2-1
V: TRBV6-1
size: NA
CDR3: CASSKASGGGFEQFF
DNA: TGTGCCAGCAGTAAAGCTAGCGGGGGGGGGTTTGAGCAGTTCTTC

D: NA
J: TRBJ1-1
V: TRBV24-1
size: NA
CDR3: CATSDRGKAEAFF
DNA: TGTGCCACCAGTGACAGGGGAAAAGCTGAAGCTTTCTTT

D: TRBD1
J: TRBJ1-1
V: TRBV14
size: NA
CDR3: CASSQLTGVTEAFF
DNA: TGTGCCAGCAGCCAACTGACAGGGGTAACTGAAGCTTTCTTT

D: TRBD1
J: TRBJ1-1
V: TRBV7-9
size: NA
CDR3: CASSRRQGTNTEAFF
DNA: TGTGCCAGCAGCCGGCGACAGGGAACAAACACTGAAGCTTTCTTT

D: TRBD2
J: TRBJ2-3
V: TRBV28
size: NA
CDR3: CASSLEASGANTDTQYF
DNA: TGTGCCAGCAGTTTAGAGGCTAGCGGGGCGAACACAGATACGCAGTATTTT

D: NA
J: TRBJ2-7
V: TRBV28
size: once
CDR3: CASTSVYEQYF
DNA: TGTGCCAGCACCTCGGTCTACGAGCAGTACTTC

D: TRBD1
J: TRBJ1-6
V: TRBV5-1
size: NA
CDR3: CASSLSPTGSINSPLHF
DNA: TGCGCCAGCAGCTTGAGCCCGACAGGGTCGATTAATTCACCCCTCCACTTT

D: NA
J: TRBJ1-1
V: TRBV7-2
size: NA
CDR3: CASSLMGGYTEAFF
DNA: TGTGCCAGCAGCTTAATGGGGGGATACACTGAAGCTTTCTTT

D: TRBD1
J: TRBJ2-5
V: TRBV5-1
size: NA
CDR3: CASSRTGDQETQYF
DNA: TGCGCCAGCAGCAGGACAGGGGACCAAGAGACCCAGTACTTC

D: NA
J: TRBJ1-2
V: TRBV7-9
size: NA
CDR3: CASSLEPGNYGYTF
DNA: TGTGCCAGCAGCTTAGAGCCAGGGAACTATGGCTACACCTTC

D: TRBD1
J: TRBJ2-7
V: TRBV27
size: once
CDR3: CASTLRQGWNEQYF
DNA: TGTGCCAGCACTCTTAGACAGGGCTGGAACGAGCAGTACTTC

D: NA
J: TRBJ1-3
V: TRBV10-2
size: NA
CDR3: CASSESARGSGNTIYF
DNA: TGCGCCAGCAGTGAGTCGGCCCGGGGGTCTGGAAACACCATATATTTT

D: TRBD1
J: TRBJ1-6
V: TRBV5-1
size: NA
CDR3: CASSSGGTGVNSPLHF
DNA: TGCGCCAGCAGCTCCGGGGGGACAGGGGTGAATTCACCCCTCCACTTT

D: TRBD1
J: TRBJ1-1
V: TRBV19
size: NA
CDR3: CASTPDRGLVYTEAFF
DNA: TGTGCCAGTACCCCGGACAGGGGGCTTGTGTACACTGAAGCTTTCTTT

D: TRBD2
J: TRBJ2-5
V: TRBV11-3
size: NA
CDR3: CASSLSGISETQYF
DNA: TGTGCCAGCAGCTTGAGCGGGATTTCGGAGACCCAGTACTTC

D: TRBD2
J: TRBJ2-5
V: TRBV27
size: NA
CDR3: CASSLIGGARETQYF
DNA: TGTGCCAGCAGTTTAATCGGGGGGGCCCGGGAGACCCAGTACTTC

D: TRBD1
J: TRBJ1-1
V: TRBV6-5
size: NA
CDR3: CASSFTAIDRARAFF
DNA: TGTGCCAGCAGTTTCACTGCCATCGACAGGGCACGAGCTTTCTTT

D: TRBD1
J: TRBJ2-5
V: TRBV19
size: NA
CDR3: CATDPQGAIDTPQYF
DNA: TGTGCCACCGACCCTCAGGGGGCGATCGACACTCCCCAGTACTTC

D: TRBD1
J: TRBJ1-5
V: TRBV18
size: NA
CDR3: CASSPRQGSQPQHF
DNA: TGTGCCAGCTCACCCAGACAGGGAAGTCAGCCCCAGCATTTT